The text below deals with one T cell receptor (beta chain). Here immunoSEQ multiplex PCR was the method, and the copy in TCRdb shows in-frame clones only, minus some. The table has tens of thousands of clones, approximately 85% seen once. V shed 0 bases and J shed 3 bases, with 9 bases lying between them. Germline-derived CDR1 and CDR2 are SGHDN and FVKESK. The CDR3 is 14 amino acids. These data originate in a study of blood T cell repertoires in COVID-19. Across the whole study: PBMCs, B-cell-depleted T cells, or T cells were the source of the cDNA or gDNA that made up the material.

Sequenced sample: peripheral blood. The V gene is TRBV14, the J gene TRBJ2-7, with a weak D call TRBD1 (5 bases). The clonotype originates from a woman aged 70-85 years in a cohort sampled during active COVID-19. The CDR3 spells CASSQERQGYEQYF. CDR3 coding DNA: TGTGCCAGCAGCCAAGAGCGGCAGGGCTACGAGCAGTACTTC.